The 31 T cell receptor beta chains below come from one sample, sequenced in a study of siplizumab effects on memory and regulatory T cells. Profiling relied on immunoSEQ multiplex PCR, and the TCRdb table lists in-frame clones only, not all of them. The sample has about 120,000 clones; roughly 94% are singletons. Sequencing used non-Treg CD4+ T cells sorted from blood. These receptor sequences come from a human donor in good health.

The chain joins TRBV4-2 to TRBJ2-3; a possible D gene is TRBD2 (7 bases). The CDR3 is made up of 16 amino acids. Per the germline V gene, CDR1 is LGHNA and CDR2 is YNFKEQ. Between the trimmed V and J ends, which lost 2 bases and 4 bases, there was a span of 16 bases. CDR3 amino acids: CASSQNYGGRSDTQYF. CDR3 in DNA: TGTGCCAGCAGCCAAAACTACGGGGGGCGGTCAGATACGCAGTATTTT.

V usage is TRBV27 and J usage is TRBJ2-5; TRBD1 matches at 9 bases. The CDR3 is made up of 19 amino acids. Germline CDR1 reads MNHEY; CDR2 reads SMNVEV (reference sequence). Trimming removed 6 bases from V and 5 bases from J; junction bases left unmatched: 22. CDR3: CASSNTVPGQGSVQETQYF. In nucleotides, the CDR3 is TGTGCCAGCAGCAACACCGTCCCGGGACAGGGTTCCGTTCAGGAGACCCAGTACTTC.

This clone came up once. At one of its ends the junction is not consistent with the germline gene, which may arise from a read error. The chain combines TRBV7-7 with TRBJ2-2, with D perhaps matching TRBD1 (6 bases). The CDR3 consists of 15 residues. Germline lookup yields CDR1 SSHAT and CDR2 FNYEAQ (reference sequence). The CDR3 nucleotides read TGTGCTAGCAGCCAGCTGGGACAGAACACCGGGGAGCTGTTTTTT. Protein sequence: CASSQLGQNTGELFF.

The chain joins TRBV19 to TRBJ2-1; either TRBD1 or TRBD2 may fit D (5 bases each). The CDR3 covers 13 residues. CDR1 is LNHDA and CDR2 is SQIVND in the germline V gene (reference sequence). Trimming shortened V by 4 bases and J by 9 bases, and 13 bases separated the two germline ends. CDR3 DNA sequence: TGTGCCAGTAGTAGAGGGGATGAAAGTGAGCAGTTCTTC. Protein product: CASSRGDESEQFF.

This chain uses TRBV11-2 with TRBJ2-7; either TRBD1 or TRBD2 may fit D (6 bases each). Germline values: CDR1 SGHAT, CDR2 FQNNGV. CDR3 length: 14 amino acids. The ends were cut back, 4 bases at V and 3 bases at J, with 13 bases in the middle. For the CDR3, the DNA is TGTGCCAGCAGCTCCGGGGGCCTGAACTACGAGCAGTACTTC. Translating gives CASSSGGLNYEQYF.

The V and J genes are TRBV19 and TRBJ2-7; maybe TRBD1 (5 bases). The CDR3 runs to 15 residues. Germline V lookup: CDR1 LNHDA, CDR2 SQIVND (reference sequence). V was shortened by 4 bases and J by 5 bases, with 18 bases between the two germline ends. The CDR3 loop reads CASSRTPGYVDEQYF. The CDR3, as DNA: TGTGCCAGTAGTAGAACGCCAGGGTACGTCGACGAGCAGTACTTC. Looking up the rest from reference TRBV19 and TRBJ2-7 gives the full variable domain: DGGITQSPKYLFRKEGQNVTLSCEQNLNHDAMYWYRQDPGQGLRLIYYSQIVNDFQKGDIAEGYSVSREKKESFPLTVTSAQKNPTAFYLCASSRTPGYVDEQYFGPGTRLTVT.

This clone was picked up one time. The chain combines TRBV27 with TRBJ2-3; D is possibly TRBD1 (6 bases). The length of the CDR3 is 13 residues. Looked up from germline, CDR1 is MNHEY and CDR2 is SMNVEV (reference sequence). The V and J ends lost 1 base and 5 bases respectively, with 7 bases between them. The CDR3 protein is CASSLWGRDTQYF. As DNA, the CDR3 is TGTGCCAGCAGTTTATGGGGGCGAGATACGCAGTATTTT.

This clone was picked up one time. This chain uses TRBV11-2 with TRBJ1-5; D is undetermined. Trimming left V 3 bases short and J 5 bases short, with 8 bases between. Germline-derived CDR1 and CDR2 are SGHAT and FQNNGV. CDR3 length equals 13 residues. This CDR3 is CASSFARDQPQHF. In DNA form, the CDR3 reads TGTGCCAGCAGCTTTGCGAGAGATCAGCCCCAGCATTTT.

The chain combines TRBV5-1 with TRBJ2-1; the D gene is possibly TRBD2 (5 bases). Looked up from germline, CDR1 is SGHRS and CDR2 is YFSETQ. V was trimmed by 0 bases and J by 8 bases, leaving 12 bases between them. CDR3 length: 14 amino acids. CDR3 sequence (DNA): TGCGCCAGCAGCTTGGGGACTGCATGGGATGAGCAGTTCTTC. This translates into CASSLGTAWDEQFF.

Here the CDR3 DNA reads TGTGCCAGCAGCTTAACACGGGCGAGCTCTGGGGCCAACGTCCTGACTTTC. This sequence encodes CASSLTRASSGANVLTF. The rearrangement uses TRBV5-4 and TRBJ2-6; D ambiguous. Trimming cost V 2 bases and J 0 bases, with 12 bases left between them. The CDR3 extends over 17 amino acids. Germline-derived CDR1 and CDR2 are SGHNT and YYREEE (reference sequence).

V usage is TRBV19 and J usage is TRBJ2-1; TRBD1 aligns across 8 bases. CDR3 length: 14 residues. Germline CDR1 LNHDA, CDR2 SQIVND (reference sequence). Unmatched junction bases numbered 5, after V lost 7 bases and J lost 3 bases. CDR3 coding DNA: TGTGCCAGTACCGAGACAGGGGTCTACAATGAGCAGTTCTTC. Translating gives CASTETGVYNEQFF.

The chain combines TRBV6-6 with TRBJ1-5, with 9 nucleotides matching TRBD1. This CDR3 spans 16 amino acids. The trim removed 6 bases at V and 6 bases at J, leaving 12 bases unmatched. Germline CDR1 reads MNHNY; CDR2 reads SVGAGI (reference sequence). CDR3 in amino acids: CASRSHRDRAGQPQHF. The CDR3 DNA follows: TGTGCCAGCAGATCGCACCGGGACAGGGCGGGTCAGCCCCAGCATTTT.

This clone came up a few times. V is TRBV7-2 and J is TRBJ2-3; a weak D match, TRBD2 (6 bases). Germline loops: CDR1 SGHTA, CDR2 FQGNSA. V lost 5 bases to trimming and J lost 5 bases, with 8 bases between them. The CDR3 is 12 amino acids. CDR3 nucleotides: TGTGCCAGCAGCGGGGGGTTAGATACGCAGTATTTT. The encoded protein is CASSGGLDTQYF.

The chain links TRBV10-3 to TRBJ2-7; D could derive from TRBD1 or TRBD2 (5 bases each). There are 14 residues in the CDR3. Trimming took 6 bases from V and 3 from J, leaving 15 bases between them. Germline loops: CDR1 ENHRY, CDR2 SYGVKD. For the CDR3, the DNA is TGTGCCATCAGCACCGGGACCTTAGACTACGAGCAGTACTTC. Amino acids: CAISTGTLDYEQYF.

This chain uses TRBV11-2 with TRBJ1-5; D gene ambiguous. V lost 4 bases and J lost 2, with 6 bases in between. Germline V gene sequence: CDR1 SGHAT, CDR2 FQNNGV. The CDR3 totals 13 residues. The CDR3 region is CASSSRGNQPQHF. The CDR3 DNA reads as TGTGCCAGCAGCTCCCGAGGCAATCAGCCCCAGCATTTT.

The chain recombines TRBV7-2 with TRBJ2-3; TRBD2 might be the D (7 bases). CDR1 is SGHTA and CDR2 is FQGNSA in the germline V gene. CDR3 size: 17 residues. Trimming took 2 bases from V and 3 from J, leaving 18 bases between them. CDR3 residues: CASSLLVGRGATDTQYF. CDR3 sequence (DNA): TGTGCCAGCAGCTTATTGGTCGGCCGGGGGGCTACAGATACGCAGTATTTT.

CDR3 coding DNA: TGTGCCAGCAGCACTAGGACCGGGGAGCTGTTTTTT. Amino acid sequence: CASSTRTGELFF. The chain combines TRBV7-7 with TRBJ2-2; D perhaps matches TRBD2 (5 bases). Trimming left V 5 bases short and J 5 bases short, with 6 bases between. The CDR3 is made up of 12 amino acids. Germline CDR1 is SSHAT and CDR2 is FNYEAQ (reference sequence).

This chain links TRBV9 with TRBJ2-1, with 7 bases that match TRBD2. V was clipped by 0 bases and J by 0 bases; unmatched bases: 9. CDR1 and CDR2 (germline): SGDLS, YYNGEE. The CDR3 has 18 amino acids. The CDR3 protein is CASSVGWAGANSYNEQFF. CDR3 nucleotide sequence: TGTGCCAGCAGCGTAGGTTGGGCGGGAGCGAACTCCTACAATGAGCAGTTCTTC.

This clone was found once. This chain uses TRBV10-1 with TRBJ2-5; no clear D gene. Trimming removed 4 bases from V and 3 bases from J, with 6 bases in between. The germline V gene encodes CDR1 WNHNN and CDR2 SYGVQD (reference sequence). The CDR3 totals 12 residues. The CDR3 loop reads CASSAGKETQYF. DNA for the CDR3: TGCGCCAGCAGTGCCGGAAAAGAGACCCAGTACTTC.

The chain joins TRBV4-2 to TRBJ1-4; D ambiguous. Trimming stripped 1 base from V and 1 base from J, with 13 bases between. This CDR3 is 17 amino acids long. Germline CDR1 reads LGHNA; CDR2 reads YNFKEQ. The CDR3 DNA reads TGTGCCAGCAGCCAAGTATCCCAGGCCGGAACTAATGAAAAACTGTTTTTT. It codes for CASSQVSQAGTNEKLFF.

This chain uses TRBV7-3 with TRBJ2-3; 8 bases line up with TRBD2. Germline CDR1 SGHTA, CDR2 FQGTGA. The CDR3 is 15 residues long. With V trimmed by 1 base and J by 4 bases, 4 bases remained unmatched. The chain's CDR3 is CASSLNAGGSDTQYF. The DNA of the CDR3 is TGTGCCAGCAGCTTAAATGCGGGAGGTTCAGATACGCAGTATTTT.

This chain connects TRBV7-3 to TRBJ2-3; weak D call: TRBD2 (6 bases). The CDR3 runs to 14 residues. The V end lost 1 base, the J end lost 4 bases, and 9 bases lay between the germline ends. Germline CDR1 is SGHTA and CDR2 is FQGTGA. Written as DNA, the CDR3 is TGTGCCAGCAGCTTAATTGGCGGGGCAGATACGCAGTATTTT. Amino acid sequence: CASSLIGGADTQYF.

This chain links TRBV5-4 with TRBJ1-1; D ambiguous. This CDR3 region has 14 residues. CDR1 is SGHNT and CDR2 is YYREEE in the germline V gene (reference sequence). Between the trimmed V and J ends, which lost 2 bases and 2 bases, there was a span of 10 bases. DNA of the CDR3: TGTGCCAGCAGCTTACGGACGGGAAACACTGAAGCTTTCTTT. Translating gives CASSLRTGNTEAFF. Full variable domain (rest looked up from reference TRBV5-4 and TRBJ1-1): ETGVTQSPTHLIKTRGQQVTLRCSSQSGHNTVSWYQQALGQGPQFIFQYYREEENGRGNFPPRFSGLQFPNYSSELNVNALELDDSALYLCASSLRTGNTEAFFGQGTRLTVV.

This rearrangement joins TRBV6-4 to TRBJ2-3; D call uncertain. Germline V gene data show CDR1 as MRHNA and CDR2 as SNTAGT. The CDR3 is made up of 15 amino acids. Trimming took off 3 bases at V and 1 base at J, with 11 bases between the two ends. CDR3 protein: CASSESGIRTDTQYF. The CDR3 nucleotides read TGTGCCAGCAGTGAATCGGGCATTCGCACAGATACGCAGTATTTT.

This clone has only one observation. This rearrangement joins TRBV5-4 to TRBJ2-2; maybe TRBD1 (6 bases). V lost 4 bases, J lost 2 bases, and 15 bases lay in between. The CDR3 has 16 amino acids. Germline V CDR1 and CDR2: SGHNT, YYREEE (reference sequence). This CDR3 reads CASSPNSGVNTGELFF. CDR3 in DNA: TGTGCCAGCAGCCCGAATTCAGGGGTCAACACCGGGGAGCTGTTTTTT.

J is TRBJ1-2 and V is TRBV18; a possible D gene is TRBD1 (6 bases). This CDR3 spans 13 amino acids. Germline assignment: CDR1 KGHSH and CDR2 LQKENI. V lost 6 bases and J 2 bases, leaving 10 bases between the germline ends. The CDR3 protein is CASSGGQNYGYTF. The DNA of the CDR3 is TGTGCCAGCTCGGGCGGACAGAACTATGGCTACACCTTC.

CDR3 in amino acids: CASSPWTAGRSEAFF. The CDR3 DNA sequence: TGTGCCAGCAGCCCTTGGACGGCCGGGAGATCTGAAGCTTTCTTT. The gene calls are TRBV9 and TRBJ1-1; no reliable D call. The CDR3 spans 15 residues. CDR1 and CDR2 from the germline V gene are SGDLS and YYNGEE. Trimming removed 4 bases from V and 6 bases from J, with 19 bases in between.

The chain carries TRBV4-1 and TRBJ1-1; D not resolved. The CDR3 contains 13 residues. Germline values: CDR1 MGHRA, CDR2 YSYEKL. The V gene lost 0 bases and the J gene lost 1 base, with 3 bases spanning the gap. As DNA, the CDR3 is TGCGCCAGCAGCCAAGACCCGAACACTGAAGCTTTCTTT. This encodes CASSQDPNTEAFF.

The rearrangement links TRBV18 to TRBJ1-1; D not resolved. The V and J ends lost 4 bases and 0 bases respectively, with 6 bases between them. The CDR3 covers 13 residues. Germline CDR1 reads KGHSH; CDR2 reads LQKENI. Here the CDR3 DNA reads TGTGCCAGCTCACTGACGATGAACACTGAAGCTTTCTTT. This encodes CASSLTMNTEAFF. Variable domain in full (rest from reference TRBV18 and TRBJ1-1): NAGVMQNPRHLVRRRGQEARLRCSPMKGHSHVYWYRQLPEEGLKFMVYLQKENIIDESGMPKERFSAEFPKEGPSILRIQQVVRGDSAAYFCASSLTMNTEAFFGQGTRLTVV.

The chain has TRBV19 and TRBJ1-5, with D tentatively TRBD1 (5 bases). V lost 1 base and J lost 0, with 7 bases in between. Germline CDR1 is LNHDA and CDR2 is SQIVND (reference sequence). The CDR3 is made up of 15 amino acids. The CDR3 spells CASSIGTHSNQPQHF. In DNA form, the CDR3 reads TGTGCCAGTAGTATAGGGACACATAGCAATCAGCCCCAGCATTTT.

The rearrangement joins TRBV2 to TRBJ1-4; D is unresolved. CDR1 and CDR2 (germline): SNHLY, FYNNEI. V lost 4 bases and J 8 bases, leaving 11 bases between the germline ends. The CDR3 spans 13 residues. The CDR3 bases are TGTGCCAGCAGTGGGTACGTGGAAGAAAAACTGTTTTTT. Encoded protein: CASSGYVEEKLFF.